These 32 T cell receptor beta chains were all obtained from the same sample, sequenced in a study of T cells in Graves' hyperthyroidism and ophthalmopathy. Authors of the study amplified TCR beta CDR3 regions from RNA transcripts. TCR CDR3 regions were first amplified by RT-PCR with HTBI primers. MiXCR, applied by TCRdb to the multiplex PCR reads, yields one record per CDR3 protein. The sample carries about 300,000 distinct CDR3 sequences, about an eighth recorded once. Sample: blood. The receptors derive from a woman in her thirties with Graves' hyperthyroidism that later progressed to Graves' ophthalmopathy.

This clonotype was recorded at least ten times. The chain employs TRBV30 and TRBJ1-4; TRBD1 might be the D (5 bases). This CDR3 has 13 amino acids. Germline lookup yields CDR1 GTSNPN and CDR2 SVGIG (reference sequence). V dropped 5 bases and J dropped 3 bases, with 10 bases sitting between them. CDR3 bases: TGTGCCTGGTCCCTAGGGGCTAATGAAAAACTGTTTTTT. It specifies CAWSLGANEKLFF.

This clonotype was seen more than once but under ten times. The rearrangement uses TRBV6-1 and TRBJ1-6; 10 positions match TRBD1. V dropped 6 bases and J dropped 10; count of bases not matched to a gene: 12. From germline, CDR1 is MNHNS and CDR2 SASEGT. The CDR3 has 16 residues. Here the CDR3 DNA reads TGTGCCAGCAGCACCGGGACAGGGGATCCAGACTCACCCCTCCACTTT. Its translation is CASSTGTGDPDSPLHF.

This clonotype occurred many times. This chain connects TRBV12-3 or TRBV12-4 to TRBJ2-5; 7 bases fit TRBD1. V shed 3 bases, J shed 5 bases, and the junction held 9 bases outside the gene matches. The CDR3 runs to 15 residues. This CDR3 is CASSFRWDSNETQYF. The CDR3 DNA sequence: TGTGCCAGCAGTTTTCGGTGGGACAGCAACGAGACCCAGTACTTC.

This clonotype was recorded many times. This chain links TRBV10-3 with TRBJ2-2; 10 nucleotides agree with TRBD1. V dropped 4 bases and J dropped 3; count of bases not matched to a gene: 5. The CDR3 spans 16 residues. Germline values: CDR1 ENHRY, CDR2 SYGVKD. DNA for the CDR3: TGTGCCATCAGTGGGACCGGGACAGGGGACACCGGGGAGCTGTTTTTT. Translating it yields CAISGTGTGDTGELFF.

This clonotype has a handful of counts. The V call is TRBV28, the J call TRBJ2-1, with D uncertain. V lost 3 bases to trimming and J lost 0 bases, with 12 bases between them. CDR1 is MDHEN, CDR2 SYDVKM, per germline. The CDR3 length is 16 residues. CDR3 protein: CASSFRVSSSYNEQFF. As DNA, the CDR3 is TGTGCCAGCAGTTTTCGGGTTTCTAGCTCCTACAATGAGCAGTTCTTC. Complete variable domain (other parts from reference TRBV28 and TRBJ2-1): DVKVTQSSRYLVKRTGEKVFLECVQDMDHENMFWYRQDPGLGLRLIYFSYDVKMKEKGDIPEGYSVSREKKERFSLILESASTNQTSMYLCASSFRVSSSYNEQFFGPGTRLTVL.

The chain recombines TRBV9 with TRBJ2-1, with 11 bases lining up with TRBD2. The J segment lost 10 bases and the V segment lost 0 bases, leaving 9 bases of the junction unmatched. CDR3 size: 16 residues. Germline V CDR1 and CDR2: SGDLS, YYNGEE. For the CDR3, the DNA is TGTGCCAGCAGCGTAGAAGGAAGGCTAGCGGGAGGCGAGCAGTTCTTC. Translation: CASSVEGRLAGGEQFF.

This clonotype was detected many times. This rearrangement joins TRBV27 to TRBJ2-3; weak D call: TRBD2 (7 bases). Looked up from germline, CDR1 is MNHEY and CDR2 is SMNVEV (reference sequence). The CDR3 contains 14 residues. With 4 bases removed from V and 6 bases from J, the gap between germline ends came to 14 bases. The CDR3 bases are TGTGCCAGCAGTTCAAGGAAGGGGGGGGATACGCAGTATTTT. Translation gives CASSSRKGGDTQYF.

The chain has TRBV5-1 and TRBJ2-2; D is ambiguous. The CDR3 extends over 13 amino acids. Trimming shortened V by 4 bases and J by 7 bases, and 11 bases separated the two germline ends. CDR1 is SGHRS, CDR2 YFSETQ, per germline. CDR3 region: CASSGRQDGELFF. DNA of the CDR3: TGCGCCAGCAGCGGGCGGCAGGACGGGGAGCTGTTTTTT.

This clonotype was recorded many times. The chain couples TRBV12-3 or TRBV12-4 to TRBJ2-1; 8 bases match TRBD2. This CDR3 has 15 residues. V was pared by 4 bases and J by 1 base, with 3 bases of the junction left unmatched. CDR3 sequence: CASSSSGGSYNEQFF. CDR3 DNA sequence: TGTGCCAGCAGTTCAAGCGGGGGTTCCTACAATGAGCAGTTCTTC.

This clonotype occurred many times. The gene calls are TRBV20-1 and TRBJ1-1; 8 bases are shared with TRBD1. The CDR3 covers 15 residues. CDR1 is DFQATT and CDR2 is SNEGSKA in the germline V gene (reference sequence). The V segment lost 0 bases and the J segment 2 bases; nucleotides outside the gene matches: 5. Here the CDR3 reads CSAREAGGGNTEAFF. The DNA for the CDR3 is TGCAGTGCTAGAGAAGCAGGGGGCGGAAACACTGAAGCTTTCTTT.

The genes are TRBV6-2 or TRBV6-3 and TRBJ2-7; D gene ambiguous. Trimming took off 0 bases at V and 2 bases at J, with 8 bases between the two ends. CDR3 length: 14 amino acids. CDR1 MNHEY and CDR2 SVGEGT come from the germline V gene. The CDR3 region has the DNA TGTGCCAGCAGTTACTCCGGGTCCCCCTACGAGCAGTACTTC. Protein sequence: CASSYSGSPYEQYF.

This sequence joins TRBV6-1 and TRBJ1-3; the D is unclear. V lost 5 bases, J lost 3 bases, and 5 bases lay in between. This CDR3 has 12 residues. From germline, CDR1 is MNHNS and CDR2 SASEGT. In DNA, the CDR3 is TGTGCCAGCAGTTATTATGGAAACACCATATATTTT. Encoded protein: CASSYYGNTIYF.

This clonotype has ten or more counts. This chain links TRBV7-3 with TRBJ2-1; perhaps TRBD2 as D (5 bases). The germline V gene has CDR1 SGHTA and CDR2 FQGTGA. The CDR3 is made up of 17 amino acids. Trimming removed 2 bases from V and 3 bases from J, with 17 bases in between. The CDR3 DNA reads as TGTGCCAGCAGCTTAGGAGGCTCGGGCGGGTTCTACAATGAGCAGTTCTTC. Protein sequence: CASSLGGSGGFYNEQFF.

This clonotype was found many times. The chain combines TRBV4-2 with TRBJ2-1; no reliable D call. Germline CDR1 is LGHNA and CDR2 is YNFKEQ. V was shortened by 4 bases and J by 10 bases, with 23 bases between the two germline ends. CDR3 length: 16 amino acids. CDR3: CASSPQAGAGRLEQFF. In DNA, the CDR3 is TGTGCCAGCAGCCCTCAAGCCGGAGCCGGAAGGTTAGAGCAGTTCTTC.

This clonotype was detected ten times or more. A read error may account for a junction end that differs from germline. This chain joins TRBV20-1 and TRBJ2-1; D unresolved. The germline CDR1 and CDR2 sequences are DFQATT and SNEGSKA (reference sequence). CDR3 length: 13 residues. CDR3 amino acids: CSASAGSNNEQFF. The CDR3 DNA reads as TGCAGTGCTAGTGCCGGCTCCAACAATGAGCAGTTCTTC.

This clonotype was counted at least ten times. V and J are TRBV29-1 and TRBJ2-7, with D possibly matching TRBD2 (6 bases). V lost 6 bases and J lost 0, with 12 bases in between. The CDR3 runs 13 residues. The germline V gene has CDR1 SQVTM and CDR2 ANQGSEA. DNA of the CDR3: TGCAGCGTCCAGCCGACTAGCTCCTACGAGCAGTACTTC. Translation: CSVQPTSSYEQYF.

This clonotype was found a few times. The chain uses TRBV5-1 and TRBJ1-2; 9 bases align to TRBD1. The CDR3 is 13 amino acids. The V gene's germline CDR1 is SGHRS and CDR2 YFSETQ. With 5 bases clipped from V and 6 bases from J, the junction kept 5 bases outside the gene matches. The DNA for the CDR3 is TGCGCCAGCAGTTACGACAGGGGGAATGGCTACACCTTC. Translation gives CASSYDRGNGYTF. Filled out from reference TRBV5-1 and TRBJ1-2, the complete variable domain reads KAGVTQTPRYLIKTRGQQVTLSCSPISGHRSVSWYQQTPGQGLQFLFEYFSETQRNKGNFPGRFSGRQFSNSRSEMNVSTLELGDSALYLCASSYDRGNGYTFGSGTRLTVV.

In its sample, this clonotype was seen many times. CDR3 in amino acids: CAADSGRALSEQYF. CDR3 nucleotide sequence: TGTGCGGCCGATAGCGGGAGGGCCTTGAGCGAGCAGTACTTC. V is TRBV10-3 and J is TRBJ2-7; 11 bases line up with TRBD2. CDR3 length equals 14 residues. Germline-derived CDR1 and CDR2 are ENHRY and SYGVKD.

There are many counts of this clonotype. The rearrangement joins TRBV12-3 or TRBV12-4 to TRBJ1-1; D is uncertain. This CDR3 is built from 12 residues. V was pared by 3 bases and J by 5 bases, with 7 bases between. CDR3 DNA sequence: TGTGCCAGCAGTTTTACGGAGACTGAAGCTTTCTTT. Translated: CASSFTETEAFF.

This clonotype was seen ten or more times. The CDR3 is CASGLSSGRAGTDTQYF. The CDR3 region has the DNA TGTGCTAGTGGTTTGAGTAGCGGGAGGGCCGGCACAGATACGCAGTATTTT. The chain links TRBV12-5 to TRBJ2-3, with 11 bases fitting TRBD2. CDR1 is LGHNT and CDR2 is FRNRAP in the germline V gene. CDR3 size: 17 residues. V was clipped by 2 bases and J by 1 base; unmatched bases: 5. Variable domain in full (rest from reference TRBV12-5 and TRBJ2-3): DARVTQTPRHKVTEMGQEVTMRCQPILGHNTVFWYRQTMMQGLELLAYFRNRAPLDDSGMPKDRFSAEMPDATLATLKIQPSEPRDSAVYFCASGLSSGRAGTDTQYFGPGTRLTVL.

V and J are TRBV6-1 and TRBJ2-2, with D possibly TRBD1 on 6 matching bases. Trimming took 3 bases from V and 4 from J, leaving 9 bases between them. The CDR3 covers 14 residues. Looked up from germline, CDR1 is MNHNS and CDR2 is SASEGT. CDR3 sequence reads: CASSETGGTGELFF. The CDR3 nucleotides are TGTGCCAGCAGTGAGACAGGTGGCACCGGGGAGCTGTTTTTT.

This clonotype was seen at least ten times. The rearrangement links TRBV20-1 to TRBJ1-5; D may be TRBD1 (5 bases). Germline lookup yields CDR1 DFQATT and CDR2 SNEGSKA (reference sequence). The V end lost 0 bases, the J end lost 4 bases, and 16 bases lay between the germline ends. The CDR3 has 16 residues. The CDR3 DNA is TGCAGTGCTAGAGATACGCGGGACGGGTCGAATCAGCCCCAGCATTTT. Protein: CSARDTRDGSNQPQHF.

This clonotype has just a few counts. The chain employs TRBV6-2 or TRBV6-3 and TRBJ2-5, with 8 bases that match TRBD2. This CDR3 is 14 amino acids long. Looked up from germline, CDR1 is MNHEY and CDR2 is SVGEGT. After removal of 3 bases from V and 1 base from J, the junction contained 1 base not matched to a gene. The CDR3, as DNA: TGTGCCAGCAGTTATCTAGCGGGCCAAGAGACCCAGTACTTC. Its protein is CASSYLAGQETQYF.

This clonotype has ten or more counts. This chain links TRBV2 with TRBJ1-5; 8 bases agree with TRBD1. Germline V lookup: CDR1 SNHLY, CDR2 FYNNEI. The junction had 1 base not matched to a gene; V was cut back by 6 bases and J by 3 bases. The CDR3 is 13 residues long. The DNA for the CDR3 is TGTGCCAGCAGGACAGGGGACAATCAGCCCCAGCATTTT. Amino acid sequence: CASRTGDNQPQHF.

J is TRBJ2-1 and V is TRBV4-3, with 9 positions matching TRBD1. The CDR3 consists of 16 residues. Germline CDR1 is LGHNA and CDR2 is YSLEER. V dropped 4 bases and J dropped 8; count of bases not matched to a gene: 12. CDR3 sequence reads: CASSRVLGTGSHEQFF. DNA of the CDR3: TGCGCCAGCAGCCGGGTGCTAGGGACAGGGAGCCATGAGCAGTTCTTC.

The V call is TRBV5-1, the J call TRBJ2-5; D is undetermined. There are 13 residues in the CDR3. The ends were cut back, 0 bases at V and 3 bases at J, with 6 bases in the middle. Germline V gene lookup returns CDR1 SGHRS and CDR2 YFSETQ. CDR3 sequence reads: CASSLGIEETQYF. Here the CDR3 DNA reads TGCGCCAGCAGCTTGGGGATAGAAGAGACCCAGTACTTC.

This clonotype has at least ten counts. This sequence joins TRBV29-1 and TRBJ2-7; 9 bases are a match to TRBD2. Trimming took 4 bases from V and 6 from J; bases not matched to a gene: 7. Germline-derived CDR1 and CDR2 are SQVTM and ANQGSEA. The CDR3 spans 13 residues. CDR3 sequence (DNA): TGCAGCGTTGGTGCGGGAGGGCCCTCCGAGCAGTACTTC. Its translation is CSVGAGGPSEQYF.

The chain joins TRBV11-1 to TRBJ2-6; D is unclear. The CDR3 is 13 residues long. Trimming cost V 5 bases and J 2 bases, with 4 bases left between them. Germline values: CDR1 SGHAT, CDR2 FQDESV (reference sequence). The CDR3 here is CASSTAGANVLTF. For the CDR3, the DNA is TGTGCCAGCAGCACAGCTGGGGCCAACGTCCTGACTTTC. The full variable domain, its missing parts supplied by reference TRBV11-1 and TRBJ2-6, is EAEVAQSPRYKITEKSQAVAFWCDPISGHATLYWYRQILGQGPELLVQFQDESVVDDSQLPKDRFSAERLKGVDSTLKIQPAELGDSAMYLCASSTAGANVLTFGAGSRLTVL.

This clonotype was seen a few times. This rearrangement joins TRBV5-6 to TRBJ2-7; 8 bases agree with TRBD2. The CDR3 contains 15 residues. V trimming: 2 bases; J trimming: 2 bases; junction bases outside the gene matches: 6. The germline V gene has CDR1 SGHDT and CDR2 YYEEEE. The CDR3 sequence is CASSLTSGRTYEQYF. The CDR3, as DNA: TGTGCCAGCAGCTTAACTAGCGGTCGCACCTACGAGCAGTACTTC.

This clonotype was observed many times. The chain employs TRBV6-2 or TRBV6-3 and TRBJ2-7, with D perhaps TRBD2 (5 bases). The CDR3 extends over 15 amino acids. Trimming removed 7 bases at V and 1 base at J, with 17 bases between. CDR1 is MNHEY, CDR2 SVGEGT, per germline. CDR3 amino acids: CASNSAGPASYEQYF. The CDR3 DNA reads TGTGCCAGCAATTCGGCGGGCCCCGCTTCCTACGAGCAGTACTTC.

Many counts were recorded for this clonotype. The genes are TRBV30 and TRBJ1-2; D unclear. CDR1 is GTSNPN, CDR2 SVGIG, per germline (reference sequence). Trimming left V 1 base short and J 5 bases short, with 8 bases between. The CDR3 has 12 residues. The CDR3 nucleotides read TGTGCCTGGAGTGACTCGGGGTATGGCTACACCTTC. Amino acid sequence: CAWSDSGYGYTF.

This clonotype was recorded at least ten times. This chain connects TRBV5-1 to TRBJ2-1, with D perhaps given as TRBD1 or TRBD2 (5 bases each). V lost 4 bases, J lost 7 bases, and 15 bases lay in between. The germline V gene encodes CDR1 SGHRS and CDR2 YFSETQ. The CDR3 runs 14 residues. CDR3 nucleotide sequence: TGCGCCAGCAGCCTCGGGGCAGGCGCGAATGAGCAGTTCTTC. Protein: CASSLGAGANEQFF.